This TCR beta chain was identified in a study of blood T cell repertoires in COVID-19 (dated by TCRdb to about 2020). Describing the broader study: Samples covering the acute and convalescent phases of COVID-19 were provided by collaborators in the United States, Italy and Spain. The material from the prospective study consisted of cDNA or gDNA derived from T cells, B-cell-depleted T cells, or PBMCs. Subjects who had been exposed to COVID-19, were actively infected with it, or had recovered from it provided the deeply sampled blood TCRbeta repertoires that made up the dataset. The repertoires were released in a freely available public database intended as a resource for research on the immune response to SARS-CoV-2. Samples were obtained from the ongoing ImmuneRACE study (first 160 participants) and from approximately 1,200 subjects provided by 6 global collaborators. Sample metadata almost always included a de-identified subject ID, COVID-19 status, age in years and sex. HLA class I and class II types, where available, came from metadata supplied by the sample provider rather than from assay-based typing.

The full study reports these points: How much clinical and demographic metadata was included differed by source and by participant, and the metadata was provided uncurated.

In regard to this clone: Its cognate antigen has yet to be identified. Qualities for individual bases were not recorded, and no much larger clone is one base off.

CDR3 length: 14 amino acids, cysteine to phenylalanine. The entry retains the CDR3 DNA only, 42 bases that are in frame from base 1. CDR1 and CDR2, looked up from the germline V gene, are SGHTA and FQGNSA. At the junction V is shortened by 6 bases and J by 2 bases, with 11 bases in between. TCRbeta CDR3 regions were amplified from genomic DNA by means of the immunoSEQ Assay, a bias-controlled multiplex PCR. On the study's bioinformatics: The number of nucleated cells in each sample was estimated by amplification of reference gene primers within the assay. To quantify the absolute abundance of each unique TCRbeta CDR3 rearrangement, sequence reads were collapsed and filtered. Productive Simpson clonality was computed per sample as the square root of Simpson's diversity index over productive rearrangements. This immuneACCESS table, as held by TCRdb, lists in-frame sequences with V and J called but not all clones. Of the missing ones, under half trace to an unresolved V gene in checked studies; the others have no known cause. V, J and clone size are those of that table, while D and trimming were read from the DNA. The sample data list 150,000 or so clones, and roughly four fifths of these were observed just once. In total, the top ten clones hold about 9.4% of the sample.

The collaborating institutions used their own protocols to collect whole blood in K2EDTA tubes. Collaborator samples were shipped for TCRbeta analysis as frozen whole blood, isolated PBMCs, or DNA extracted from either sample type. Input material: peripheral blood. This chain is built from TRBV7-2 and TRBJ2-1; tentative D gene TRBD2, with 5 bases matching. The receptor was derived from a woman aged 50 to 65 with active or convalescent COVID-19. The CDR3 sequence is CASREEGAYNEQFF. The base sequence is TGTGCCAGCAGAGAAGAGGGCGCCTACAATGAGCAGTTCTTC. Supplemented by the reference TRBV7-2 and TRBJ2-1 proteins around the CDR3, the complete variable domain is GAGVSQSPSNKVTEKGKDVELRCDPISGHTALYWYRQSLGQGLEFLIYFQGNSAPDKSGLPSDRFSAERTGGSVSTLTIQRTQQEDSAVYLCASREEGAYNEQFFGPGTRLTVL.